This record concerns one TCR beta chain sequence. The assay was immunoSEQ multiplex PCR, and TCRdb's table has in-frame clones only and misses some. The repertoire holds roughly 180,000 clones, 86% seen once, with about 8.6% in the top ten. V was shortened by 6 bases and J by 6 bases, with 13 bases between the two germline ends. CDR1 MNHEY and CDR2 SVGAGI come from the germline V gene. The CDR3 sequence is 13 residues long. These data originate in a study of blood T cell repertoires in COVID-19. For the study at large: Samples came from the United States, Italy and Spain, spanning acute and convalescent COVID-19. Nucleic acid was either cDNA or gDNA, and it came from T cells, B-cell-depleted T cells, or PBMCs.

Which cohort a participant joined came from the clinical history participants gave. Recovered Cohort 3 donors showed two negative PCRs, clearance, or symptom resolution. The receptor comes from a woman between 25 and 40 years old who had recovered from COVID-19. Sequenced input: PBMCs or T cells enriched from blood (not recorded which). The genes are TRBV6-5 and TRBJ2-3, with a possible D match to TRBD1 (5 bases). CDR3 coding DNA: TGTGCCAGCAGGAGGCAGGGTGGTGATACGCAGTATTTT. Amino acids: CASRRQGGDTQYF.